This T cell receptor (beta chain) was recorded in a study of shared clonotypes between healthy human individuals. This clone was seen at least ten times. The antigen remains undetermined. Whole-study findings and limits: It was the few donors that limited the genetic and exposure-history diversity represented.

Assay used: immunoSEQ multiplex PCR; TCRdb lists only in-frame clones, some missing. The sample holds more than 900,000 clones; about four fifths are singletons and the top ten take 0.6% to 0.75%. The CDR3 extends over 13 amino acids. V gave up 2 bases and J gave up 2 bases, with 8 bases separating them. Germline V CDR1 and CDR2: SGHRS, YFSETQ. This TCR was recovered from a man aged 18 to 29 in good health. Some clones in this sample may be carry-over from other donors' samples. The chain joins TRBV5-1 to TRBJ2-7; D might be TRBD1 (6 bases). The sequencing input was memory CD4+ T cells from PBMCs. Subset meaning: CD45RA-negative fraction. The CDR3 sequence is CASSFDRTYEQYF. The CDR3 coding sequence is TGCGCCAGCAGCTTCGACAGGACCTACGAGCAGTACTTC.